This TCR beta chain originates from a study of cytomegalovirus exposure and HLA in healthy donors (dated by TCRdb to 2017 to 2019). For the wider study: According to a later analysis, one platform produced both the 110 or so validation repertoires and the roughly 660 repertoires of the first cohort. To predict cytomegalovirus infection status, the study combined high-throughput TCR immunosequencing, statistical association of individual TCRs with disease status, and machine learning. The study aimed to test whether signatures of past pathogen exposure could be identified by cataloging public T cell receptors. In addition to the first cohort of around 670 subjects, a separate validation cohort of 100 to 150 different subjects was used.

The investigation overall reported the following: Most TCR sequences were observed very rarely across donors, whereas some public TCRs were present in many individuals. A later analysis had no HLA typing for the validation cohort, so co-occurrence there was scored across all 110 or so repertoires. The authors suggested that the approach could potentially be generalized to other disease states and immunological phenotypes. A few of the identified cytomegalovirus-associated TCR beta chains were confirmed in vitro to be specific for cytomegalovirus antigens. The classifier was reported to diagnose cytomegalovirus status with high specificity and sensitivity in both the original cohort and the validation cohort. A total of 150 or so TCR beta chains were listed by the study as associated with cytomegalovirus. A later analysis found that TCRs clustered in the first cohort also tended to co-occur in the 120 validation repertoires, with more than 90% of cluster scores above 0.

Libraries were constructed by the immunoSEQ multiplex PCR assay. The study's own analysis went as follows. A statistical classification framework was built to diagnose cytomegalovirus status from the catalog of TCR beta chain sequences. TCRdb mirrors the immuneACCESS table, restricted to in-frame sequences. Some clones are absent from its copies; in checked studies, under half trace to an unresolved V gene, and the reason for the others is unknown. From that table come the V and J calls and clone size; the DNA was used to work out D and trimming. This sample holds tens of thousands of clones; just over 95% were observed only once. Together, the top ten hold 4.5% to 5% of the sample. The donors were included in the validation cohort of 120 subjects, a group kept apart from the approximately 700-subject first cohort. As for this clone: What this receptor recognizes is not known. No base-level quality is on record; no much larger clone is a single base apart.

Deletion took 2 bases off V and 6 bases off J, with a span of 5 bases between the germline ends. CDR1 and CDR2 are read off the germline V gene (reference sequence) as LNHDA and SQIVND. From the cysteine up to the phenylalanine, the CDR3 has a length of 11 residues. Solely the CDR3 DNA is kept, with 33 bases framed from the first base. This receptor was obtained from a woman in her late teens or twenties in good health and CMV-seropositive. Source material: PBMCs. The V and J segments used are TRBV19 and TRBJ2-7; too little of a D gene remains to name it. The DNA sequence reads TGTGCCAGTAGTATAAGAGCCGAGCAGTACTTC. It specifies CASSIRAEQYF.